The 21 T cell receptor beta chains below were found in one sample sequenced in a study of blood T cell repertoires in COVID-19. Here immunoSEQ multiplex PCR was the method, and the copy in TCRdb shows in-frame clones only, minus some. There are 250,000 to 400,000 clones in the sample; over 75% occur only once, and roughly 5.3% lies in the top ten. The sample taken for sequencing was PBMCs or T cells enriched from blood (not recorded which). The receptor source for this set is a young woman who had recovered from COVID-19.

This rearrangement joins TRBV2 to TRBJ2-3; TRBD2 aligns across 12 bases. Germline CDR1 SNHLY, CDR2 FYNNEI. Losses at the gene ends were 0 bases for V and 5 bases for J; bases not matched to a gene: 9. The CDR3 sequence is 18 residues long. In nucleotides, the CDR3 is TGTGCCAGCAGTGAAGCGCTTCTAGCGGGGGGGCCGAGAGATACGCAGTATTTT. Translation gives CASSEALLAGGPRDTQYF.

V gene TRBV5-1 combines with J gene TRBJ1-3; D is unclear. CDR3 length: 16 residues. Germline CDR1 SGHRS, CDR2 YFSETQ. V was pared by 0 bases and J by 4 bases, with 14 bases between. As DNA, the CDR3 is TGCGCCAGCAGCTTGGTGGGCCCAGCTCTAGGAAACACCATATATTTT. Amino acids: CASSLVGPALGNTIYF.

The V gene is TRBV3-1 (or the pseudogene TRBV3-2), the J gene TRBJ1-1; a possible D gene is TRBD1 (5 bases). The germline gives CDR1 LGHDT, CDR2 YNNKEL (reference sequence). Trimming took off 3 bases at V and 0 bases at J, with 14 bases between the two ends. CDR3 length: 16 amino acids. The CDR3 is CASSHSGGLVNTEAFF. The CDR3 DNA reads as TGTGCCAGCAGCCATAGCGGGGGACTAGTGAACACTGAAGCTTTCTTT.

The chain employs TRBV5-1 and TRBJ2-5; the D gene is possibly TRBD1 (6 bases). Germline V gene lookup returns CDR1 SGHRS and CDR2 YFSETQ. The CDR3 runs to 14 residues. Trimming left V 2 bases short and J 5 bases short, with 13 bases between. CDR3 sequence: CASSLQGQKETQYF. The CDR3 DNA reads TGCGCCAGCAGCTTACAGGGTCAGAAGGAGACCCAGTACTTC.

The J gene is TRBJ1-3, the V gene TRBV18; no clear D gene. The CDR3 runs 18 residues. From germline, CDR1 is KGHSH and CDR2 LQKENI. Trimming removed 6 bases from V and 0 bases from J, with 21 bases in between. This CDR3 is CASSPSAVAALSGNTIYF. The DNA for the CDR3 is TGTGCCAGCTCGCCAAGCGCCGTCGCGGCACTCTCTGGAAACACCATATATTTT.

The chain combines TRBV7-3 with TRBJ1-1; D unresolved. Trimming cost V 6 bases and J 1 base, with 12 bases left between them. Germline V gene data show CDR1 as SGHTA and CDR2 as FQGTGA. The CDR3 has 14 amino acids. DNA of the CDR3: TGTGCCAGCAGTCCCGGTGGGCCGAACACTGAAGCTTTCTTT. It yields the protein CASSPGGPNTEAFF.

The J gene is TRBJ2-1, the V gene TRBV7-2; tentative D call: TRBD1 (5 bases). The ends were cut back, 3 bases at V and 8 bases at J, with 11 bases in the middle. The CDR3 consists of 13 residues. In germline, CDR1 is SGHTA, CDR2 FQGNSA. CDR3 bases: TGTGCCAGCAGCTTGGACATGGGGTATGAGCAGTTCTTC. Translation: CASSLDMGYEQFF.

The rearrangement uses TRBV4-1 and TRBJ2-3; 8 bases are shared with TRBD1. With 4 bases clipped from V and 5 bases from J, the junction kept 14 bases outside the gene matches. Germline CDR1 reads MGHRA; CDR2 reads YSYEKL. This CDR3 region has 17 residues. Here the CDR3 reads CASSPNLGQGAGDTQYF. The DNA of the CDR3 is TGCGCCAGCAGCCCGAACTTGGGGCAGGGGGCCGGAGATACGCAGTATTTT.

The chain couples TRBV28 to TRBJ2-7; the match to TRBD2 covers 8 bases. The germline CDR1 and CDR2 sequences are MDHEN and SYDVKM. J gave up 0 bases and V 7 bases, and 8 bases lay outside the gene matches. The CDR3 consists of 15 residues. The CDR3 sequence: CASTPPGGGSYEQYF. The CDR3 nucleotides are TGTGCCAGCACCCCACCGGGAGGGGGCTCCTACGAGCAGTACTTC.

The CDR3 sequence: CASSYVGAAGYTF. The CDR3 DNA is TGTGCCAGCAGTTACGTGGGCGCCGCTGGCTACACCTTC. This chain uses TRBV6-5 with TRBJ1-2; D unclear. CDR1 MNHEY and CDR2 SVGAGI come from the germline V gene. The CDR3 covers 13 residues. The V end was cut by 2 bases, the J end by 7 bases, with 11 bases between.

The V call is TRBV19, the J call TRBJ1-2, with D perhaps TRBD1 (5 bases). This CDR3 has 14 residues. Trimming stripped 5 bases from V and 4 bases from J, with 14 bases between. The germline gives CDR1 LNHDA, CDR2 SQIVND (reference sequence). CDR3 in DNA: TGTGCCAGTAGTGTTCCGGGACTCCGCTATGGCTACACCTTC. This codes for CASSVPGLRYGYTF.

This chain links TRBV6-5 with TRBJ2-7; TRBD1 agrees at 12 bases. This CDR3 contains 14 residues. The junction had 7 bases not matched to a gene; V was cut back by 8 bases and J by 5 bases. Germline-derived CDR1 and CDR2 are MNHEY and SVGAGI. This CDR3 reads CASRRGQGANEQYF. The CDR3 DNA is TGTGCCAGCCGGAGGGGACAGGGGGCTAACGAGCAGTACTTC.

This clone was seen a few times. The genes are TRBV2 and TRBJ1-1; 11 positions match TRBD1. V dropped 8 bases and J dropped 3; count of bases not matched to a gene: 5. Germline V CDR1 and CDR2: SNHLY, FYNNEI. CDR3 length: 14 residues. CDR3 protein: CASFRDRGYTEAFF. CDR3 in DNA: TGTGCCAGCTTCCGGGACAGGGGGTACACTGAAGCTTTCTTT.

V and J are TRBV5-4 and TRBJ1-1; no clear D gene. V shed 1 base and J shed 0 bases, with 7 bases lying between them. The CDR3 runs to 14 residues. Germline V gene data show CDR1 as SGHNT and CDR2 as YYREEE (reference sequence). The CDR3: CASSLLAVNTEAFF. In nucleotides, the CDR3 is TGTGCCAGCAGCTTGCTGGCGGTGAACACTGAAGCTTTCTTT.

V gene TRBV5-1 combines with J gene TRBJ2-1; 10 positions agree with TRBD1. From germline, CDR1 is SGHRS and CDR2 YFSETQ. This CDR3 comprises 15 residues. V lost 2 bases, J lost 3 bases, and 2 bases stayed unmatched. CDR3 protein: CASSFGDRGYNEQFF. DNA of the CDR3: TGCGCCAGCAGCTTCGGGGACAGGGGCTACAATGAGCAGTTCTTC.

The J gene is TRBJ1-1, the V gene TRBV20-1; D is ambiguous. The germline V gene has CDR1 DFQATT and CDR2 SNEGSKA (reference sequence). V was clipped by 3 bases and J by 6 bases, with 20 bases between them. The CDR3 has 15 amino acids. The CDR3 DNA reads TGCAGTGCTAGTAGGGAGGCACCTCCGCATCCTGAAGCTTTCTTT. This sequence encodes CSASREAPPHPEAFF.

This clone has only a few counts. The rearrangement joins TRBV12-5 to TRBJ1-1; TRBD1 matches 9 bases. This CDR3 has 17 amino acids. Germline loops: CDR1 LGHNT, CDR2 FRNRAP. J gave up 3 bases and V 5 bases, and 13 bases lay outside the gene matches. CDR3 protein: CASGRELGTGIYTEAFF. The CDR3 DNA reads TGTGCTAGTGGTAGAGAGTTGGGGACAGGGATATACACTGAAGCTTTCTTT.

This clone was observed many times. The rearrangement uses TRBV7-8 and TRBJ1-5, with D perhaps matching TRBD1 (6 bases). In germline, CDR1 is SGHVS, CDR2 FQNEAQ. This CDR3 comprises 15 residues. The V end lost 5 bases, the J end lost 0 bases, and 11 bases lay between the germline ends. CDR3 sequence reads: CASSTDSYSNQPQHF. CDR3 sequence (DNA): TGTGCCAGCAGCACGGACAGTTATAGCAATCAGCCCCAGCATTTT.

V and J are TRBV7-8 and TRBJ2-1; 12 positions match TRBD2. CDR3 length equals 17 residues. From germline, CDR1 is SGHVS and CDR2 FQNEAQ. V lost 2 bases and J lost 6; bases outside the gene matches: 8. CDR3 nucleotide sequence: TGTGCCAGCAGCTTATCCACACTAGCGGGGGGACTCAATGAGCAGTTCTTC. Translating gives CASSLSTLAGGLNEQFF. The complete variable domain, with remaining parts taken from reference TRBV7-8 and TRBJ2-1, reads GAGVSQSPRYKVAKRGQDVALRCDPISGHVSLFWYQQALGQGPEFLTYFQNEAQLDKSGLPSDRFFAERPEGSVSTLKIQRTQQEDSAVYLCASSLSTLAGGLNEQFFGPGTRLTVL.

CDR3 protein: CASSLLARADTQYF. CDR3 sequence (DNA): TGTGCCAGCAGTTTGTTAGCGAGGGCAGATACGCAGTATTTT. V is TRBV28 and J is TRBJ2-3; tentative D call: TRBD2 (5 bases). CDR1 and CDR2 from the germline V gene are MDHEN and SYDVKM. CDR3 length equals 14 residues. V lost 3 bases and J 4 bases, leaving 11 bases between the germline ends.

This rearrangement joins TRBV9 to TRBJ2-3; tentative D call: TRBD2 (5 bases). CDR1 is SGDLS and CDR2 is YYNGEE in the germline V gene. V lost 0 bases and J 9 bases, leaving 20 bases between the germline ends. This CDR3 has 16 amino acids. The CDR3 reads CASSVDGSLDSGTQYF. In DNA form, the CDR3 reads TGTGCCAGCAGCGTAGACGGCAGTTTGGACTCTGGGACGCAGTATTTT.